Listed below are T cell receptor beta chains from one sample, sequenced in a study of T cells in Graves' hyperthyroidism and ophthalmopathy. MiXCR was run by TCRdb on the multiplex PCR reads, yielding one entry per CDR3 protein. This sample has hundreds of thousands of distinct CDR3 sequences; roughly 15% occur once, and the top ten carry about an eighth. Sequencing used blood. Receptor source: a woman aged 45-60 years with Graves' ophthalmopathy. The CDR3 runs from the conserved cysteine through the conserved F or W. Fields, in order: V gene, D gene, J gene, clone size, CDR3 DNA, CDR3 protein. D genes are given only for firm matches. Not every row has a clone size; where given, it reads once, few, many or a size class.

v_gene: TRBV11-2; d_gene: TRBD1; j_gene: TRBJ1-1; abundance: many; CDR3nt: TGTGCCAGCAGCTTAAAGGGGGCGGGTGTCACTGAAGCTTTCTTT; CDR3aa: CASSLKGAGVTEAFF
v_gene: TRBV20-1; d_gene: -; j_gene: TRBJ1-3; abundance: -; CDR3nt: TGCAGTGCTAGAGATGCAGGAATCGTCGGAAACACCATATATTTT; CDR3aa: CSARDAGIVGNTIYF
v_gene: TRBV18; d_gene: -; j_gene: TRBJ2-3; abundance: many; CDR3nt: TGTGCCAGCTCACCACCGCTGGGAACGGGCACAGATACGCAGTATTTT; CDR3aa: CASSPPLGTGTDTQYF
v_gene: TRBV20-1; d_gene: TRBD2; j_gene: TRBJ2-3; abundance: many; CDR3nt: TGCAGTGCTAGAGATCCCACTAGCGGGAGGACAGATACGCAGTATTTT; CDR3aa: CSARDPTSGRTDTQYF
v_gene: TRBV7-3; d_gene: -; j_gene: TRBJ2-1; abundance: many; CDR3nt: TGTGCCAGCAGCTTAGGGGACCCCCAACACCTCTACAATGAGCAGTTCTTC; CDR3aa: CASSLGDPQHLYNEQFF
v_gene: TRBV5-1; d_gene: TRBD2; j_gene: TRBJ2-1; abundance: many; CDR3nt: TGCGCCAGCAGCCCGGGACTAGCGGGAGGGCCCCTACCCTACAATGAGCAGTTCTTC; CDR3aa: CASSPGLAGGPLPYNEQFF
v_gene: TRBV5-4; d_gene: TRBD2; j_gene: TRBJ2-1; abundance: few; CDR3nt: TGTGCCAGCAGCTTGGACCTAGCGGAAACCTACAATGAGCAGTTCTTC; CDR3aa: CASSLDLAETYNEQFF
v_gene: TRBV27; d_gene: TRBD2; j_gene: TRBJ2-1; abundance: -; CDR3nt: TGTGCCAGCAACGCGGGACTAGCGGCCCTCAATGAGCAGTTCTTC; CDR3aa: CASNAGLAALNEQFF
v_gene: TRBV27; d_gene: -; j_gene: TRBJ1-4; abundance: -; CDR3nt: TGTGCCAGCAGCAAGCACGGGCCTAATGAAAAACTGTTTTTT; CDR3aa: CASSKHGPNEKLFF
v_gene: TRBV30; d_gene: TRBD2; j_gene: TRBJ2-7; abundance: few; CDR3nt: TGTGCCTGGAGTGTGAGGAGCGGGAGATCGGAGCAGTACTTC; CDR3aa: CAWSVRSGRSEQYF
v_gene: TRBV6-1; d_gene: TRBD2; j_gene: TRBJ2-7; abundance: -; CDR3nt: TGTGCCAGCAGTCTCCCGGGTTGGGGAGCGGGAGCGTCCGAGCAGTACTTC; CDR3aa: CASSLPGWGAGASEQYF
v_gene: TRBV4-3; d_gene: -; j_gene: TRBJ2-7; abundance: -; CDR3nt: TGCGCCAGCAGCCAGAATGGTGGGGTCCACGAGCAGTACTTC; CDR3aa: CASSQNGGVHEQYF
v_gene: TRBV27; d_gene: TRBD1; j_gene: TRBJ1-2; abundance: many; CDR3nt: TGTGCCAGCAGGACCCTCCGGGACAGGGGCGATGGCTACACCTTC; CDR3aa: CASRTLRDRGDGYTF
v_gene: TRBV7-9; d_gene: -; j_gene: TRBJ2-5; abundance: many; CDR3nt: TGTGCCAGCAGCACTCATTGGGGAGGACCGAGAAATGAGACCCAGTACTTC; CDR3aa: CASSTHWGGPRNETQYF
v_gene: TRBV6-1; d_gene: -; j_gene: TRBJ2-1; abundance: few; CDR3nt: TGTGCCAGCAGTGAGGGTCGTAGCTCCTACAATGAGCAGTTCTTC; CDR3aa: CASSEGRSSYNEQFF
v_gene: TRBV4-3; d_gene: TRBD1; j_gene: TRBJ2-5; abundance: -; CDR3nt: TGCGCCAGCAGCCAGTTCTACAGGGGGCCTTGGGAGACCCAGTACTTC; CDR3aa: CASSQFYRGPWETQYF
v_gene: TRBV3-1; d_gene: TRBD1; j_gene: TRBJ2-1; abundance: many; CDR3nt: TGTGCCAGCAGCCAGGGACAGGGCTACAATGAGCAGTTCTTC; CDR3aa: CASSQGQGYNEQFF
v_gene: TRBV29-1; d_gene: TRBD2; j_gene: TRBJ2-1; abundance: once; CDR3nt: TGCAGCGTTGACGGTCGACTAGCGGGAGGGGATGAGCAGTTCTTC; CDR3aa: CSVDGRLAGGDEQFF
v_gene: TRBV7-9; d_gene: TRBD2; j_gene: TRBJ2-5; abundance: many; CDR3nt: TGTGCCAGCAGCACCTACGGGACTAGAGAAGAGACCCAGTACTTC; CDR3aa: CASSTYGTREETQYF
v_gene: TRBV7-3; d_gene: -; j_gene: TRBJ2-3; abundance: many; CDR3nt: TGTGCCAGCAGCTCTCCCGTTACGGGCCAGGAGTCAGATACGCAGTATTTT; CDR3aa: CASSSPVTGQESDTQYF
v_gene: TRBV11-2; d_gene: -; j_gene: TRBJ2-3; abundance: many; CDR3nt: TGTGCCAGCAGCTTAGTGGGCAGGGGGAGGACAGATACGCAGTATTTT; CDR3aa: CASSLVGRGRTDTQYF
v_gene: TRBV12-3/TRBV12-4; d_gene: -; j_gene: TRBJ2-3; abundance: -; CDR3nt: TGTGCCAGCAGCTTCACAAGGAATGGGGCAGATACGCAGTATTTT; CDR3aa: CASSFTRNGADTQYF
v_gene: TRBV11-2; d_gene: TRBD2; j_gene: TRBJ2-1; abundance: many; CDR3nt: TGTGCCAGCAGCCGACTCACCGGGACTAGCGGCAATGAGCAGTTCTTC; CDR3aa: CASSRLTGTSGNEQFF
v_gene: TRBV20-1; d_gene: TRBD1; j_gene: TRBJ1-1; abundance: few; CDR3nt: TGCAGTGCTCGGAAAAGACAGGGCTGGAACACTGAAGCTTTCTTT; CDR3aa: CSARKRQGWNTEAFF
v_gene: TRBV28; d_gene: -; j_gene: TRBJ2-3; abundance: many; CDR3nt: TGTGCCAGCAGTATCCTAGCCACCACAGATACGCAGTATTTT; CDR3aa: CASSILATTDTQYF
v_gene: TRBV14; d_gene: -; j_gene: TRBJ2-3; abundance: many; CDR3nt: TGTGCCAGCAGCCAATTCTTCCGTTTGGACCTCAATAACGCAGATACGCAGTATTTT; CDR3aa: CASSQFFRLDLNNADTQYF
v_gene: TRBV28; d_gene: TRBD1; j_gene: TRBJ2-1; abundance: few; CDR3nt: TGTGCCAGCACCTCGACAGGGGGCAAACGAGAGCAGTTCTTC; CDR3aa: CASTSTGGKREQFF
v_gene: TRBV5-8; d_gene: TRBD1; j_gene: TRBJ1-5; abundance: few; CDR3nt: TGTGCCAGCAGCCACAGAAGCCGGGGACAGGGCAGAGGGGGCAATCAGCCCCAGCATTTT; CDR3aa: CASSHRSRGQGRGGNQPQHF
v_gene: TRBV10-3; d_gene: -; j_gene: TRBJ2-4; abundance: -; CDR3nt: TGTGCCATCAGTTCGACTAGTACCAAAAACATTCAGTACTTC; CDR3aa: CAISSTSTKNIQYF
v_gene: TRBV28; d_gene: -; j_gene: TRBJ1-5; abundance: many; CDR3nt: TGTGCCAGCATCGCGGGTTTTGGCAATCAGCCCCAGCATTTT; CDR3aa: CASIAGFGNQPQHF
v_gene: TRBV7-9; d_gene: TRBD2; j_gene: TRBJ2-7; abundance: -; CDR3nt: TGTGCCAGCAGCTTAGGATCCCCCCTACTAGCGGGGGAGTCCTACGAGCAGTACTTC; CDR3aa: CASSLGSPLLAGESYEQYF
v_gene: TRBV11-2; d_gene: -; j_gene: TRBJ2-2; abundance: many; CDR3nt: TGTGCCAGCAGCCCTGGACTAAACACCGGGGAGCTGTTTTTT; CDR3aa: CASSPGLNTGELFF
v_gene: TRBV24-1; d_gene: TRBD1; j_gene: TRBJ1-5; abundance: -; CDR3nt: TGTGCCACCAGTCTCCGGGACAGAAATCAGCCCCAGCATTTT; CDR3aa: CATSLRDRNQPQHF
v_gene: TRBV2; d_gene: TRBD2; j_gene: TRBJ2-7; abundance: many; CDR3nt: TGTGCCAGCAGTGAAGGAATTCATGGACTAGCGAAATATTACGAGCAGTACTTC; CDR3aa: CASSEGIHGLAKYYEQYF
v_gene: TRBV6-1; d_gene: -; j_gene: TRBJ1-5; abundance: few; CDR3nt: TGTGCCAGCACCCTCCCAGGGGCCGAGGCCCAGCATTTT; CDR3aa: CASTLPGAEAQHF
v_gene: TRBV12-3/TRBV12-4; d_gene: -; j_gene: TRBJ1-5; abundance: few; CDR3nt: TGTGCCAGCAGTTTCCGCATCGCAGGGCTTAGCAATCAGCCCCAGCATTTT; CDR3aa: CASSFRIAGLSNQPQHF
v_gene: TRBV20-1; d_gene: -; j_gene: TRBJ1-1; abundance: -; CDR3nt: TGCAGTGCCCCGGATGGGGGGCGCCCCACTGAAGCTTTCTTT; CDR3aa: CSAPDGGRPTEAFF
v_gene: TRBV6-2/TRBV6-3; d_gene: TRBD2; j_gene: TRBJ2-3; abundance: -; CDR3nt: TGTGCCAGCAGTTACAGGGCTGGACTAGCGTTAGATACGCAGTATTTT; CDR3aa: CASSYRAGLALDTQYF
v_gene: TRBV20-1; d_gene: -; j_gene: TRBJ1-2; abundance: -; CDR3nt: TGCAGTGCTCCCAGCCGTCCGACAGATTATGGCTACACCTTC; CDR3aa: CSAPSRPTDYGYTF
v_gene: TRBV12-5; d_gene: -; j_gene: TRBJ2-1; abundance: few; CDR3nt: TGTGCTAGTGCCCCCCCCCCACGGGGTGATGAGCAGTTCTTC; CDR3aa: CASAPPPRGDEQFF
v_gene: TRBV5-5; d_gene: TRBD2; j_gene: TRBJ2-3; abundance: many; CDR3nt: TGTGCCAGCAGCTTGGTTGGGACTAGCCCCACAGATACGCAGTATTTT; CDR3aa: CASSLVGTSPTDTQYF
v_gene: TRBV20-1; d_gene: TRBD2; j_gene: TRBJ2-1; abundance: few; CDR3nt: TGCAGTGCTAGAGGGGCGGGAGTGAAGTTCTTC; CDR3aa: CSARGAGVKFF
v_gene: TRBV20-1; d_gene: TRBD2; j_gene: TRBJ2-1; abundance: many; CDR3nt: TGCAGTGCCAAAGCGGGAGGGCTCTACAATGAGCAGTTCTTC; CDR3aa: CSAKAGGLYNEQFF